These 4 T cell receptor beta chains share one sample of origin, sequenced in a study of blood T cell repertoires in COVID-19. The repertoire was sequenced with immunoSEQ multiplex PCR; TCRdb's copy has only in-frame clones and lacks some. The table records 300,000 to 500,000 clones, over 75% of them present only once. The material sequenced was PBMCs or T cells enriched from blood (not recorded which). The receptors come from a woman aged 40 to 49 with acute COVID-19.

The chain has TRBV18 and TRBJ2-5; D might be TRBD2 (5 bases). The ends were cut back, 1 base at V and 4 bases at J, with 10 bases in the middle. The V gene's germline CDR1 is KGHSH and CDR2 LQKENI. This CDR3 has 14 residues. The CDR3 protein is CASSPRGSAETQYF. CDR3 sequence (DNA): TGTGCCAGCTCACCACGCGGGTCTGCAGAGACCCAGTACTTC.

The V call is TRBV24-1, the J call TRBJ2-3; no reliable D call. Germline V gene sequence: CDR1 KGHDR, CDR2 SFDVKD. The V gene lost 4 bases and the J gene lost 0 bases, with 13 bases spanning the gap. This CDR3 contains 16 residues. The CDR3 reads CATSDPALRSTDTQYF. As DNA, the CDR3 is TGTGCCACCAGTGACCCCGCGCTCCGAAGCACAGATACGCAGTATTTT.

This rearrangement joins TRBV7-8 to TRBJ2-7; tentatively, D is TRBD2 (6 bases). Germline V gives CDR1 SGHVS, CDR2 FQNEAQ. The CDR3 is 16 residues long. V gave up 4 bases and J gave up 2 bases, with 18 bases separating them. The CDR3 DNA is TGTGCCAGCAGCTCCAACCGGGACTCCTGGACCTACGAGCAGTACTTC. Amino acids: CASSSNRDSWTYEQYF.

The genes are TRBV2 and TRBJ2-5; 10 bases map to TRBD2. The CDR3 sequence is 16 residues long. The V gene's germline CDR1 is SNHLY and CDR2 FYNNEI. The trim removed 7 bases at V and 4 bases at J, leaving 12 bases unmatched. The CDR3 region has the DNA TGTGCCAGCACCCCAACCCGGGGACTAGCGCCAGAGACCCAGTACTTC. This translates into CASTPTRGLAPETQYF. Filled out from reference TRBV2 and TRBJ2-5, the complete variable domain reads EPEVTQTPSHQVTQMGQEVILRCVPISNHLYFYWYRQILGQKVEFLVSFYNNEISEKSEIFDDQFSVERPDGSNFTLKIRSTKLEDSAMYFCASTPTRGLAPETQYFGPGTRLLVL.